The 4 T cell receptor beta chains below come from one sample, sequenced in a study of tumor-infiltrating lymphocytes in glioblastoma multiforme. TCRB libraries came from RNA via three nested multiplex PCR rounds. MiXCR, applied by TCRdb to the multiplex PCR reads, yields one record per CDR3 protein. The sample records about 13,000 distinct CDR3 sequences, approximately 70% being singletons. The sequencing sample was made of brain tumor tissue. These receptors came from a male donor with glioblastoma.

For this clonotype: The missing conserved phenylalanine or tryptophan at the end of this CDR3 makes a read error likely. The chain recombines TRBV11-2 with TRBJ2-1, with D possibly being TRBD1 (5 bases). This CDR3 contains 13 residues. In germline, CDR1 is SGHAT, CDR2 FQNNGV. The CDR3, as DNA: TGTGCCAGCAGCTTGGCAGGGAACAATGAACAGTTCTCC. It codes for CASSLAGNNEQFS.

With regard to this clonotype: Sequence at one end of the junction differs from germline and may be a read error. The chain combines TRBV7-3 with TRBJ2-5; 9 nucleotides match TRBD2. CDR1 and CDR2 (germline): SGHTA, FQGTGA. This CDR3 has 13 amino acids. In nucleotides, the CDR3 is TGTGCCAAGCGGGAGGCCCCAAGAGAGACCCAGTGCTTC. It yields the protein CAKREAPRETQCF.

Of note for this clonotype: The junction and the germline gene differ at one end; a read error may be behind it. The chain has TRBV11-2 and TRBJ2-7; no clear D gene. This CDR3 has 13 amino acids. CDR1 and CDR2 from the germline V gene are SGHAT and FQNNGV. The CDR3 here is CASSLATAGEQYF. The CDR3 DNA reads as TGTGCCAGCAGCTTAGCTACAGCCGGCGAGCAGTATTTC.

This clonotype has at least ten counts. This chain uses TRBV4-1 with TRBJ1-1, with 8 positions matching TRBD1. The CDR3 contains 16 residues. Germline V lookup: CDR1 MGHRA, CDR2 YSYEKL. Losses at the gene ends were 6 bases for V and 3 bases for J; bases not matched to a gene: 12. CDR3 protein: CASRQTQGVGDTEAFF. CDR3 nucleotide sequence: TGCGCCAGCAGGCAGACACAGGGGGTAGGGGACACTGAAGCTTTCTTT.